This record looks at one TCR beta chain sequence and its context. Antigen unknown. Clones were read by immunoSEQ multiplex PCR, and TCRdb kept only the in-frame ones, dropping some. This table has 95,000 to 150,000 clones, around 89% appearing once. The CDR3 contains 13 residues. CDR1 and CDR2 from the germline V gene are LGHNT and FRNRAP. V lost 2 bases, J lost 1 base, and 2 bases lay in between. The sample originates from a study of T cell responses to AZD1222 COVID-19 vaccine. Regarding the study as a whole: Increases in Spike-specific TCR breadth and depth were seen after two AZD1222 doses.

The origin of this receptor is an adult in good health. The sequenced sample was peripheral blood, obtained on day 0 of AZD1222 vaccination. This rearrangement joins TRBV12-5 to TRBJ2-2; D uncertain. The CDR3 region has the DNA TGTGCTAGTGGTTTGTTGAACACCGGGGAGCTGTTTTTT. Residues: CASGLLNTGELFF. The full variable domain, its missing parts supplied by reference TRBV12-5 and TRBJ2-2, is DARVTQTPRHKVTEMGQEVTMRCQPILGHNTVFWYRQTMMQGLELLAYFRNRAPLDDSGMPKDRFSAEMPDATLATLKIQPSEPRDSAVYFCASGLLNTGELFFGEGSRLTVL.